What follows are 17 T cell receptor beta chains derived from one specimen sequenced in a study of regulatory T cells in long-lasting Graves disease. This sample's time point: newly diagnosed GD, antithyroid drugs for less than 3 months. RNA isolated from PBMCs was used to make the TCR library. iRepertoire HTBI primers and Arm-PCR of CDR3 regions built TCR beta libraries. TCRdb re-derived calls from the multiplex PCR reads in MiXCR, one entry per CDR3 protein. This table holds approximately 400,000 distinct CDR3 sequences, approximately 16% found once. The same sample was also studied in work on T cells in Graves' hyperthyroidism and ophthalmopathy.

The sample in question was peripheral blood mononuclear cells (PBMCs), obtained at new diagnosis, from a patient treated with antithyroid drugs. Every receptor here comes from a woman aged 40 to 50 with Graves disease.

This clonotype came up a few times. The chain has TRBV2 and TRBJ2-2; D is undetermined. The CDR3 is 15 amino acids. Germline V gene data show CDR1 as SNHLY and CDR2 as FYNNEI. V was cut by 3 bases and J by 3 bases, with 11 bases left in between. This CDR3 is CASSDLGAYTGELFF. CDR3 coding DNA: TGTGCCAGCAGTGATCTGGGTGCCTACACCGGGGAGCTGTTTTTT.

The table lists this clonotype with many counts. The rearrangement links TRBV6-1 to TRBJ2-2, with 7 bases matching TRBD2. This CDR3 is 16 amino acids long. V was clipped by 5 bases and J by 5 bases; unmatched bases: 11. Germline-derived CDR1 and CDR2 are MNHNS and SASEGT. The CDR3 coding sequence is TGTGCCAGCAGTCTCCGCGCTAGCGGAGGTACCGGGGAGCTGTTTTTT. Amino acids: CASSLRASGGTGELFF.

This clonotype was found a few times. V is TRBV28 and J is TRBJ2-2; 7 bases are a match to TRBD2. Unmatched junction bases numbered 5, after V lost 3 bases and J lost 4 bases. This CDR3 region has 15 residues. Germline CDR1 MDHEN, CDR2 SYDVKM. The CDR3 protein is CASSLELAITGELFF. The CDR3 bases are TGTGCCAGCAGTTTGGAACTAGCGATCACCGGGGAGCTGTTTTTT.

This clonotype was observed a handful of times. This rearrangement joins TRBV27 to TRBJ1-5; weak D call: TRBD1 (6 bases). From germline, CDR1 is MNHEY and CDR2 SMNVEV (reference sequence). CDR3 length: 15 amino acids. Trimming stripped 6 bases from V and 11 bases from J, with 23 bases between. The CDR3 sequence: CASRGGGPKTTAQHF. The DNA of the CDR3 is TGTGCCAGCAGGGGGGGGGGCCCCAAAACCACAGCCCAGCATTTT.

The chain joins TRBV28 to TRBJ2-5, with a tentative D call TRBD2 (5 bases). The V gene lost 1 base and the J gene lost 5 bases, with 14 bases spanning the gap. CDR3 size: 15 residues. Germline CDR1 and CDR2: MDHEN and SYDVKM. Written as DNA, the CDR3 is TGTGCCAGCAGTTTATTAGTGGGAGTTGCGGAGACCCAGTACTTC. It codes for CASSLLVGVAETQYF.

This clonotype showed up just a few times. With a much larger clone just one base away, this may be a read error. V usage is TRBV2 and J usage is TRBJ2-1; no firm D call. With 6 bases removed from V and 0 bases from J, the gap between germline ends came to 9 bases. The CDR3 loop spans 14 amino acids. The V gene's germline CDR1 is SNHLY and CDR2 FYNNEI. The DNA of the CDR3 is TGTGCCAGCAGCTTTATAAGCTCCTACAATGAGCAGTTCTTC. It is translated as CASSFISSYNEQFF.

This clonotype has ten or more counts. The rearrangement joins TRBV12-3 or TRBV12-4 to TRBJ1-3; tentatively, D is TRBD1 (6 bases). Trimming removed 6 bases from V and 4 bases from J, with 13 bases in between. The CDR3 totals 14 residues. This CDR3 reads CASSNQGSGNTIYF. DNA of the CDR3: TGTGCCAGCAGCAACCAGGGGTCAGGAAACACCATATATTTT.

The sample holds many counts of this clonotype. This sequence joins TRBV6-1 and TRBJ2-1; unclear D gene. There are 13 residues in the CDR3. Germline values: CDR1 MNHNS, CDR2 SASEGT. Trimming left V 8 bases short and J 4 bases short, with 12 bases between. The CDR3 nucleotides are TGTGCCAGCGGTATCTGGGGATACAATGAGCAGTTCTTC. Its protein is CASGIWGYNEQFF.

The chain carries TRBV18 and TRBJ1-5; a possible D gene is TRBD1 (5 bases). V lost 0 bases to trimming and J lost 9 bases, with 12 bases between them. Germline V CDR1 and CDR2: KGHSH, LQKENI. The CDR3 covers 14 residues. The CDR3: CASSPPGPPLPQHF. The CDR3 bases are TGTGCCAGCTCACCACCGGGACCGCCGCTGCCCCAGCATTTT.

The table lists this clonotype with many counts. The chain employs TRBV2 and TRBJ2-1, with D perhaps matching TRBD2 (5 bases). Germline V gives CDR1 SNHLY, CDR2 FYNNEI. With 5 bases removed from V and 0 bases from J, the gap between germline ends came to 14 bases. The CDR3 runs 16 residues. CDR3 sequence (DNA): TGTGCCAGCAGTTCCCGCGGGCCCAGCTCCTACAATGAGCAGTTCTTC. As protein: CASSSRGPSSYNEQFF.

This clonotype was recorded many times. V usage is TRBV20-1 and J usage is TRBJ2-7; TRBD2 matches 10 bases. J was trimmed by 2 bases and V by 3 bases; bases with no gene match: 4. CDR3 length: 14 amino acids. Germline V gene data show CDR1 as DFQATT and CDR2 as SNEGSKA (reference sequence). The CDR3 DNA follows: TGCAGTGCTAGTGCGCTAGCGGGGGCCTACGAGCAGTACTTC. Its translation is CSASALAGAYEQYF.

This clonotype appeared many times. The V call is TRBV12-3 or TRBV12-4, the J call TRBJ2-5, with 9 bases lining up with TRBD1. V lost 6 bases, J lost 5 bases, and 10 bases stayed unmatched. The CDR3 totals 15 residues. The CDR3 nucleotides are TGTGCCAGCAGCCCAAATGGACAGGGGAAGGAGACCCAGTACTTC. Translated, it gives CASSPNGQGKETQYF.

This clonotype was observed a handful of times. V usage is TRBV19 and J usage is TRBJ2-1; no clear D gene. The CDR3 has 15 amino acids. Per the germline V gene, CDR1 is LNHDA and CDR2 is SQIVND (reference sequence). The V end lost 5 bases, the J end lost 2 bases, and 13 bases lay between the germline ends. The CDR3 loop reads CASSAFGLPYNEQFF. As DNA, the CDR3 is TGTGCCAGTAGTGCTTTCGGGTTACCCTACAATGAGCAGTTCTTC.

The table lists this clonotype with many counts. V is TRBV2 and J is TRBJ2-7; possibly TRBD1 for D (6 bases). This CDR3 contains 13 residues. CDR1 and CDR2 (germline): SNHLY, FYNNEI. V lost 7 bases and J 3 bases, leaving 13 bases between the germline ends. DNA for the CDR3: TGTGCCAGCACATGGACAGAATTCTACGAGCAGTACTTC. Translated: CASTWTEFYEQYF.

This clonotype has ten or more counts. The rearrangement joins TRBV10-3 to TRBJ2-5, with 13 bases fitting TRBD2. TRBJ2-1 matches the DNA end more closely, so the J call is doubtful. The germline gives CDR1 ENHRY, CDR2 SYGVKD. This CDR3 has 17 amino acids. CDR3 sequence (DNA): TGTGCCATCAGTGAGGCCCGGACTAGCGGGGGATACAATGAGCAGTTCTTC. The encoded protein is CAISEARTSGGYNEQFF.

This chain connects TRBV14 to TRBJ2-1, with 9 bases identical to TRBD2. This CDR3 has 15 residues. Germline trimming cut 3 bases from V and 4 bases from J; bases unmatched to any gene: 4. Per germline, CDR1 SGHDN and CDR2 FVKESK. The CDR3 protein is CASSHGGRGYNEQFF. The CDR3 region has the DNA TGTGCCAGCAGCCACGGCGGGAGGGGTTACAATGAGCAGTTCTTC.

This clonotype has a count of ten or more. CDR3 coding DNA: TGTGCCAGCAGCCAAGGTCTGGGGGGGATCTATGGCTACACCTTC. Protein product: CASSQGLGGIYGYTF. The chain employs TRBV14 and TRBJ1-2, with D possibly TRBD1 on 5 matching bases. This CDR3 is built from 15 residues. V was trimmed by 1 base and J by 4 bases, leaving 13 bases between them. Germline-derived CDR1 and CDR2 are SGHDN and FVKESK.